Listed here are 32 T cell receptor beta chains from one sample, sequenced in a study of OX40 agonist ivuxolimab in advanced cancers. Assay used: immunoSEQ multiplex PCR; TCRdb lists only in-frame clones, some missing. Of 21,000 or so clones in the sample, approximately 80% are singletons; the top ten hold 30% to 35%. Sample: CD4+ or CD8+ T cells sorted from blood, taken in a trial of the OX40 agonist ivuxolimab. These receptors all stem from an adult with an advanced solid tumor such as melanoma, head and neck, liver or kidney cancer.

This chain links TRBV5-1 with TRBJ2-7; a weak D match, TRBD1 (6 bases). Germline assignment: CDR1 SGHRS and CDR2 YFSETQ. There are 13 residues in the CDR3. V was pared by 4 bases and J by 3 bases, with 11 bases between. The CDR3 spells CASSLGTRYEQYF. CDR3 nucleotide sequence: TGCGCCAGCAGCCTTGGGACACGCTACGAGCAGTACTTC.

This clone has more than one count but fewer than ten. The CDR3 region has the DNA TGTGCCAGCACCTTAAAGGGGGTAGAATCCAATGAGCAGTTCTTC. It yields the protein CASTLKGVESNEQFF. J is TRBJ2-1 and V is TRBV6-5; the D gene is possibly TRBD1 (6 bases). The CDR3 covers 15 residues. Trimming cost V 7 bases and J 6 bases, with 19 bases left between them. Germline values: CDR1 MNHEY, CDR2 SVGAGI.

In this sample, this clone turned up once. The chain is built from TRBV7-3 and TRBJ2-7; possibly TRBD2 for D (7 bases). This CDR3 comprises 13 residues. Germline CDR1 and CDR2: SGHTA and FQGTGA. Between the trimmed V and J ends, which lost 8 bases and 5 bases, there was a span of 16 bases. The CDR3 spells CASPGRGAHEQYF. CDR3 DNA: TGTGCCAGCCCAGGGAGGGGGGCCCACGAGCAGTACTTC.

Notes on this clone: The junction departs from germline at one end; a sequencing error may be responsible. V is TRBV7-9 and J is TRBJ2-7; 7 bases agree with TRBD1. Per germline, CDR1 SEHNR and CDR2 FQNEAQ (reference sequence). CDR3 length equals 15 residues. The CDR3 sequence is CVSSPLGGASSEQYF. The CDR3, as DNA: TGTGTCAGCAGCCCACTAGGGGGCGCATCTTCCGAGCAGTACTTC.

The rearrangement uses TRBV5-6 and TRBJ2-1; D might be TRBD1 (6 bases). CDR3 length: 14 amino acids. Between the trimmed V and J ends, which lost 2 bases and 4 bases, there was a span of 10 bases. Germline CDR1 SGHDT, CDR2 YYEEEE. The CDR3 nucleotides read TGTGCCAGCAGCTTAGAAGACAGGTACAATGAGCAGTTCTTC. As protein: CASSLEDRYNEQFF.

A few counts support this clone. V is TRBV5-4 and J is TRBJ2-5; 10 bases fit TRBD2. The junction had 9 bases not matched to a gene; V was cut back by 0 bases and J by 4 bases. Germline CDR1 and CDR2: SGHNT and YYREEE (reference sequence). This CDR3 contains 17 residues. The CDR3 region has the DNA TGTGCCAGCAGCTTGGAACTAGCGGGAAGGGAAGGAGAGACCCAGTACTTC. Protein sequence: CASSLELAGREGETQYF.

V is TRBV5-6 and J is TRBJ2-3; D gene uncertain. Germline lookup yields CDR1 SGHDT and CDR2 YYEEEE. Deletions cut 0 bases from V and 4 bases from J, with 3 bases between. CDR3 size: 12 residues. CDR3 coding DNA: TGTGCCAGCAGCTTGGTGGCAGATACGCAGTATTTT. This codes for CASSLVADTQYF.

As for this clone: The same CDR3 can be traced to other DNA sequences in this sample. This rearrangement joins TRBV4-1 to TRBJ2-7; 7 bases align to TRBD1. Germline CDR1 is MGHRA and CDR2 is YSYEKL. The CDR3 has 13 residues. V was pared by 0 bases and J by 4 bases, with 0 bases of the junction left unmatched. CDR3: CASSQDRGYEQYF. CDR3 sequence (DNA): TGCGCCAGCAGCCAAGACAGGGGGTACGAGCAGTACTTC.

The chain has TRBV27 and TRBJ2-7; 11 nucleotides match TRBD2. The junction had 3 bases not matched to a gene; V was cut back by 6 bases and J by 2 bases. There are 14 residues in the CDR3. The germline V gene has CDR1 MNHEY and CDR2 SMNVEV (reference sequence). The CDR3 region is CASSLAGGPYEQYF. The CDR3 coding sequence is TGTGCCAGCAGCTTAGCGGGAGGGCCCTACGAGCAGTACTTC.

CDR3 in DNA: TGTGCCAGCAGTACACGGACAGGGGTGAACTCCTACGAGCAGTACTTC. It codes for CASSTRTGVNSYEQYF. The chain links TRBV2 to TRBJ2-7; the match to TRBD1 covers 9 bases. V lost 5 bases and J lost 0; bases outside the gene matches: 8. This CDR3 spans 16 amino acids. CDR1 and CDR2 from the germline V gene are SNHLY and FYNNEI. The variable domain in full, completed from reference TRBV2 and TRBJ2-7, reads EPEVTQTPSHQVTQMGQEVILRCVPISNHLYFYWYRQILGQKVEFLVSFYNNEISEKSEIFDDQFSVERPDGSNFTLKIRSTKLEDSAMYFCASSTRTGVNSYEQYFGPGTRLTVT.

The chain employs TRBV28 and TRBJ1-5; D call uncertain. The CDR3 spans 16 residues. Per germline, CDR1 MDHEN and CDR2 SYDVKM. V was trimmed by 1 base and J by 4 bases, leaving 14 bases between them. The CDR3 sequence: CASSLFGSRTNQPQHF. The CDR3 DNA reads TGTGCCAGCAGTTTATTCGGGTCCAGAACAAATCAGCCCCAGCATTTT.

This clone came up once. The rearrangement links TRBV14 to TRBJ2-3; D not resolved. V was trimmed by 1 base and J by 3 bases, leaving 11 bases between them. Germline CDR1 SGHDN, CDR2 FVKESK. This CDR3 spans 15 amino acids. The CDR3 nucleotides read TGTGCCAGCAGCCAAGGAGCAGGTCGGACAGATACGCAGTATTTT. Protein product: CASSQGAGRTDTQYF.

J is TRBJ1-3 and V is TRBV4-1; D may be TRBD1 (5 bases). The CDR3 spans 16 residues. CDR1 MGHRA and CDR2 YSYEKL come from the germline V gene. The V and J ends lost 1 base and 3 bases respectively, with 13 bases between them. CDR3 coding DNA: TGCGCCAGCAGCCAAGCGGGGGAGAGGGTTGGAAACACCATATATTTT. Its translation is CASSQAGERVGNTIYF.

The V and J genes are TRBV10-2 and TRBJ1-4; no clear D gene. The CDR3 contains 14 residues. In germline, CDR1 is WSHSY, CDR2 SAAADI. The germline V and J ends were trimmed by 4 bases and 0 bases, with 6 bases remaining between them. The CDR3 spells CASSVFATNEKLFF. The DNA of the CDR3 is TGCGCCAGCAGTGTATTTGCAACTAATGAAAAACTGTTTTTT.

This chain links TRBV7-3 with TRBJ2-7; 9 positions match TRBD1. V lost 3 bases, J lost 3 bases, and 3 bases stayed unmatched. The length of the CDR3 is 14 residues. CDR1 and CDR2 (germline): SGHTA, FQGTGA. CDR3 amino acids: CASSFPGQGYEQYF. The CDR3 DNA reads TGTGCCAGCAGCTTCCCGGGACAGGGCTACGAGCAGTACTTC.

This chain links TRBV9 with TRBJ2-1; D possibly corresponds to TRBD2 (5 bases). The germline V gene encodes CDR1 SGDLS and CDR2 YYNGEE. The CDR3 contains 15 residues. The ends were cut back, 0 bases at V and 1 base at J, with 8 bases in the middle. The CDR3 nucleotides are TGTGCCAGCAGCGTAGAAAGCGGTTCCTACAATGAGCAGTTCTTC. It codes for CASSVESGSYNEQFF.

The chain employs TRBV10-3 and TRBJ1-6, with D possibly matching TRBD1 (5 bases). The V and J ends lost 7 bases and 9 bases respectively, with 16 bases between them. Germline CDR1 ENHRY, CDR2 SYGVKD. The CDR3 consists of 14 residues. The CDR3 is CAITDGQGGSPLHF. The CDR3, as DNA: TGTGCCATCACCGACGGACAAGGAGGTTCACCCCTCCACTTT.

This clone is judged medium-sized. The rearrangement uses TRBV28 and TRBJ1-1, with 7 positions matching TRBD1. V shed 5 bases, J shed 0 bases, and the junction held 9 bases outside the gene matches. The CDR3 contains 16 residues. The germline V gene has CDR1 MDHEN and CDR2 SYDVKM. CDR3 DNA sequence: TGTGCCAGCAGTCCACAGGGGACGGGAATGAACACTGAAGCTTTCTTT. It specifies CASSPQGTGMNTEAFF.

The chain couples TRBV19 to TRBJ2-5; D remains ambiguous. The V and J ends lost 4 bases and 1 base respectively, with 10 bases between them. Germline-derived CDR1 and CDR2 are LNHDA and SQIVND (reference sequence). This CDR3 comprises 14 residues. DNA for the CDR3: TGTGCCAGTAGTAAGGCTTTACGCCAAGAGACCCAGTACTTC. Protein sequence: CASSKALRQETQYF.

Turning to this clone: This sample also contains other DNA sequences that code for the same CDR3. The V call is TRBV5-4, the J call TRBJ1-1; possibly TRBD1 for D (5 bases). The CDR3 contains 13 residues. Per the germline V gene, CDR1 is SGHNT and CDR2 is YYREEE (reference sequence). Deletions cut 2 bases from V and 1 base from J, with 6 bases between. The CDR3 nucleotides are TGTGCCAGCAGCTTAAGGGGGAACACTGAAGCTTTCTTT. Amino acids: CASSLRGNTEAFF.

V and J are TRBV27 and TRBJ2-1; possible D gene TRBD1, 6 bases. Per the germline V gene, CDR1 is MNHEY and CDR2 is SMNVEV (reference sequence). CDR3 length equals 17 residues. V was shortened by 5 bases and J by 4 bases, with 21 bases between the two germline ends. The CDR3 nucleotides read TGTGCCAGCAGTCATTTGACAGGCGCACAGTCATACAATGAGCAGTTCTTC. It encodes CASSHLTGAQSYNEQFF.

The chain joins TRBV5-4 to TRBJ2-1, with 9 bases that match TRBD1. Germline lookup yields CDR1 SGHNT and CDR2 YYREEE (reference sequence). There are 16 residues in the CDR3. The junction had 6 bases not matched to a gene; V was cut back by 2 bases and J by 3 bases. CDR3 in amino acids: CASSFAGTGNYNEQFF. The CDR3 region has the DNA TGTGCCAGCAGCTTCGCCGGGACAGGGAACTACAATGAGCAGTTCTTC.

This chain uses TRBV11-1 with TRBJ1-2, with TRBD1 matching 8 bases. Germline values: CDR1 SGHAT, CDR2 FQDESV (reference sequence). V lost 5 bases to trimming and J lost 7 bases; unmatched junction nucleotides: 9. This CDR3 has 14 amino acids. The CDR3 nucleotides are TGTGCCAGCAGCCCCGGGGCAGGGGGCATTGGCTACACCTTC. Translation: CASSPGAGGIGYTF.

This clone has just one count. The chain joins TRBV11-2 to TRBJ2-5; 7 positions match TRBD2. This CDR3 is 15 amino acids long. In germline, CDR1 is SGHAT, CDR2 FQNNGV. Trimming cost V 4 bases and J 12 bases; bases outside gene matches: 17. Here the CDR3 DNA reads TGTGCCAGCAGCTACAGTGGGACTACGAGCACTCAGGAGTACTTC. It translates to CASSYSGTTSTQEYF.

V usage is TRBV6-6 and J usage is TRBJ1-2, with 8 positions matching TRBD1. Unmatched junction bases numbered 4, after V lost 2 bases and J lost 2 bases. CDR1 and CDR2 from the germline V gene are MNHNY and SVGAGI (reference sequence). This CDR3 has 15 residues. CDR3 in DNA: TGTGCCAGCAGTTACGACAGGGGAATAAACTATGGCTACACCTTC. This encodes CASSYDRGINYGYTF.

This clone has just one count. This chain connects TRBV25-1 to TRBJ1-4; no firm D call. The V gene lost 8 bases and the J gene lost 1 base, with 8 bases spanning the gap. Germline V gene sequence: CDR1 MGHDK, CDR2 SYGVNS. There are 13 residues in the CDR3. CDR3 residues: CASGPGTNEKLFF. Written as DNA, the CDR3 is TGTGCCAGCGGCCCCGGAACTAATGAAAAACTGTTTTTT.

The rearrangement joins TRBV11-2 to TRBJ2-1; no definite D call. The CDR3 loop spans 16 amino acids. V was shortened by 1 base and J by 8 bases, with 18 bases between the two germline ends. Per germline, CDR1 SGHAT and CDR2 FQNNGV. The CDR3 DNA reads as TGTGCCAGCAGCTTAGGGGTGCGGCAGAATGGTCATGAGCAGTTCTTC. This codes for CASSLGVRQNGHEQFF. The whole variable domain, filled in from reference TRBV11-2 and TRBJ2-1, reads EAGVAQSPRYKIIEKRQSVAFWCNPISGHATLYWYQQILGQGPKLLIQFQNNGVVDDSQLPKDRFSAERLKGVDSTLKIQPAKLEDSAVYLCASSLGVRQNGHEQFFGPGTRLTVL.

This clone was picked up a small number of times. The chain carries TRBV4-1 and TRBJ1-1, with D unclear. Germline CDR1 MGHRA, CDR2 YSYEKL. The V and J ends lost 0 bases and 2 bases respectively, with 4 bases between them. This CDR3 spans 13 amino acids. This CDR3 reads CASSQDGNTEAFF. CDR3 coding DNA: TGCGCCAGCAGCCAAGATGGAAACACTGAAGCTTTCTTT.

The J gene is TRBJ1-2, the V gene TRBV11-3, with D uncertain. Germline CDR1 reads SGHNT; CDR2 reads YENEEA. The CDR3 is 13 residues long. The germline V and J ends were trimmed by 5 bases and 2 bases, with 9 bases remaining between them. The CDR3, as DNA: TGTGCCAGCAGCCCCCGCAGCAACTATGGCTACACCTTC. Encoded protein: CASSPRSNYGYTF. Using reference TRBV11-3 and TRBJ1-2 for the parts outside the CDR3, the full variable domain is EAGVVQSPRYKIIEKKQPVAFWCNPISGHNTLYWYLQNLGQGPELLIRYENEEAVDDSQLPKDRFSAERLKGVDSTLKIQPAELGDSAVYLCASSPRSNYGYTFGSGTRLTVV.

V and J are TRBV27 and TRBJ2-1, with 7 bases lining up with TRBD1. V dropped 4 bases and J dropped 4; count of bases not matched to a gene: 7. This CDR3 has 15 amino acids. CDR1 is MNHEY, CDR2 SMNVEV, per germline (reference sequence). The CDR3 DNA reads TGTGCCAGCAGTTCGGCCGGGACAGAATACAATGAGCAGTTCTTC. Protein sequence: CASSSAGTEYNEQFF.

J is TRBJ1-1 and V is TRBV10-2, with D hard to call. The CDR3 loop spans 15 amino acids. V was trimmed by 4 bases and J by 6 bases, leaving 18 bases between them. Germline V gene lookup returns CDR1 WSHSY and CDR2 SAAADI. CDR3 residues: CASSGQALIAAEAFF. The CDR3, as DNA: TGCGCCAGCAGTGGCCAGGCCCTAATTGCAGCTGAAGCTTTCTTT.

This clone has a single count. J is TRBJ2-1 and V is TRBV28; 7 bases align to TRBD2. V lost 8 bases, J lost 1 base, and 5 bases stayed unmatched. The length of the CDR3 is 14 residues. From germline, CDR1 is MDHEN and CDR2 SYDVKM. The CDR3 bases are TGTGCCAGCTCATGGGGGGGATCCTACAATGAGCAGTTCTTC. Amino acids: CASSWGGSYNEQFF.